This entry is about one T cell receptor beta chain. With 3 bases clipped from V and 0 bases from J, the junction kept 3 bases outside the gene matches. CDR1 LNHDA and CDR2 SQIVND come from the germline V gene (reference sequence). The length of the CDR3 is 15 residues. The source of the sample is a study of blood T cell repertoires in COVID-19. TCRdb keeps only in-frame clones here, not all; method: immunoSEQ multiplex PCR. Found here are roughly 200,000 clones, approximately 90% of them singletons; the top ten hold approximately 0.93%. Sequenced: peripheral blood. The rearrangement joins TRBV19 to TRBJ2-5, with 8 nucleotides matching TRBD2. This sequence was found in a woman under 30 who had recovered from COVID-19. The chain's CDR3 is CASSMSGGNQETQYF. For the CDR3, the DNA is TGTGCCAGTAGTATGAGCGGGGGAAACCAAGAGACCCAGTACTTC. Using reference TRBV19 and TRBJ2-5 for the parts outside the CDR3, the full variable domain is DGGITQSPKYLFRKEGQNVTLSCEQNLNHDAMYWYRQDPGQGLRLIYYSQIVNDFQKGDIAEGYSVSREKKESFPLTVTSAQKNPTAFYLCASSMSGGNQETQYFGPGTRLLVL.